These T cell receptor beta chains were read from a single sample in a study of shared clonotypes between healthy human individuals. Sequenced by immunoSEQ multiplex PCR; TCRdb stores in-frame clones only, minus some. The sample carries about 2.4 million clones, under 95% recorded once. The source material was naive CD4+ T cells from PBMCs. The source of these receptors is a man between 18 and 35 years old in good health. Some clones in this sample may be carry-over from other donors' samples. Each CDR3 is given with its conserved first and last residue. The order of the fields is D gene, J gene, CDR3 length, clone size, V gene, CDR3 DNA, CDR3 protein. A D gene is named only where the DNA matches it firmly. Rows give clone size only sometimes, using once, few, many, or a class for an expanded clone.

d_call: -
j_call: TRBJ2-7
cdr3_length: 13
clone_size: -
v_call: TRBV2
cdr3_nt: TGTGCCAGCAGTGAGCGGGGCGGATACGAGCAGTACTTC
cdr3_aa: CASSERGGYEQYF

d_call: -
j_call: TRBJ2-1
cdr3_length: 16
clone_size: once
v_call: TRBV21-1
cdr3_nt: TGTGCCAGCAGCAAGTTCCCCAGCTCAGGGAGAAATGAGCAGTTCTTC
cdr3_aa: CASSKFPSSGRNEQFF

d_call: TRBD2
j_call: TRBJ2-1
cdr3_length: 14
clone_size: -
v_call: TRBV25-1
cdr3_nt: TGTGCCAGCAGTGGGCTAGCGGGAGCCAATGAGCAGTTCTTC
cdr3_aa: CASSGLAGANEQFF

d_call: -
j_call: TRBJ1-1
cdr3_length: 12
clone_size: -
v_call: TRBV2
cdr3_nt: TGTGCCAGCAGCCGGGGGGGAATTGAAGCTTTCTTT
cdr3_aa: CASSRGGIEAFF

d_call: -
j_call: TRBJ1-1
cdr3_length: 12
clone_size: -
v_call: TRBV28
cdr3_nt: TGTGCCAGTGGACAGTTTGGCACTGAAGCTTTCTTT
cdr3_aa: CASGQFGTEAFF

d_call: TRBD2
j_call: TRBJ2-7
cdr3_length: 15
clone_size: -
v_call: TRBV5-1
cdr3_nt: TGCGCCAGCAGCTTACTAGCGGGAGGTCCCCACGAGCAGTACTTC
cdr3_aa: CASSLLAGGPHEQYF

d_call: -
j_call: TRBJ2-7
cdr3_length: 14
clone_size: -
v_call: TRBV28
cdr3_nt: TGTGCCAGCAGGGAACCGGGTAGCTCCTACGAGCAGTACTTC
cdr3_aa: CASREPGSSYEQYF

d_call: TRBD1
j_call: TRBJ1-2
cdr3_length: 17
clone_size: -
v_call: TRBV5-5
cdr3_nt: TGTGCCAGCAGCAGTCCGGTGACAGGGAATGTGGGCTATGGCTACACCTTC
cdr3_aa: CASSSPVTGNVGYGYTF

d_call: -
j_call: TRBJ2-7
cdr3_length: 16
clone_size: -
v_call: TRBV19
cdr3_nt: TGTGCCAGTAGTCCGTCCCGAGTTCGAGGGGGCTACGAGCAGTACTTC
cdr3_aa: CASSPSRVRGGYEQYF

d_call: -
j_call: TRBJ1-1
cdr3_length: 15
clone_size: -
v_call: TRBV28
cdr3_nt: TGTGCCAGCAGTTTCAGGGCAACGAGGAACACTGAAGCTTTCTTT
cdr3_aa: CASSFRATRNTEAFF

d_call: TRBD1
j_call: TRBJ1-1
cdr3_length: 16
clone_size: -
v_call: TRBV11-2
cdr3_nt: TGTGCCAGCAGCCTATGGGACAGGGCATGGGACACTGAAGCTTTCTTT
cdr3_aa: CASSLWDRAWDTEAFF

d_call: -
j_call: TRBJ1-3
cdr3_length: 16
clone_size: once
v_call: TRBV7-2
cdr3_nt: TGTGCCAGCAGCTTAGCGTTGTCAGGGACTGGAAACACCATATATTTT
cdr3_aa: CASSLALSGTGNTIYF

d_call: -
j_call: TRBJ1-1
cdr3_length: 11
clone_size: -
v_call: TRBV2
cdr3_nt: TGTGCCAGCATAGACATCACTGAAGCTTTCTTT
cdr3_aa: CASIDITEAFF

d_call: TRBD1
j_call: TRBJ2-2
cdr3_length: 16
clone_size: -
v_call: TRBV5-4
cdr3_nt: TGTGCCAGCAGCTCCGCCCGGGACAGGGTGCCCGGGGAGCTGTTTTTT
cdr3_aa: CASSSARDRVPGELFF

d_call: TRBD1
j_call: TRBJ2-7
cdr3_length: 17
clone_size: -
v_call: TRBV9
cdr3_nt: TGTGCCAGCAGCCCTTCCCCGGGACAGGGTATCTCCTACGAGCAGTACTTC
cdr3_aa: CASSPSPGQGISYEQYF

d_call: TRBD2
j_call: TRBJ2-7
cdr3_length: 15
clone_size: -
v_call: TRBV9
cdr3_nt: TGTGCCAGCAGCGTAGGGGCTAGCGGGATGGGCGAGCAGTACTTC
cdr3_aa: CASSVGASGMGEQYF